One and the same sample provided the 14 T cell receptor beta chains below, sequenced in a study of blood T cells in healthy people across ages. For the second PCR, which ran for 7 to 11 cycles, a sample-barcoded 5' primer and a J-beta primer mix were used. TCRdb reprocessed the 5' RACE reads via MiXCR and lists one record per CDR3 protein. The table records about 900,000 distinct CDR3 sequences, roughly 60% of them present only once. Sequences were obtained from blood. Source of these receptors: a young man in good health.

This clonotype was detected once. The chain uses TRBV15 and TRBJ2-5; 9 bases map to TRBD2. The CDR3 loop spans 15 amino acids. With 3 bases clipped from V and 5 bases from J, the junction kept 7 bases outside the gene matches. The germline gives CDR1 LNHNV, CDR2 YYDKDF (reference sequence). The CDR3 protein is CATSSRLAEGETQYF. CDR3 nucleotides: TGTGCCACCAGCAGCCGACTAGCGGAAGGGGAGACCCAGTACTTC.

The genes are TRBV4-3 and TRBJ1-6; D gene ambiguous. The CDR3 extends over 15 amino acids. V was clipped by 6 bases and J by 8 bases, with 17 bases between them. CDR1 and CDR2 (germline): LGHNA, YSLEER. CDR3 nucleotides: TGCGCCAGCAGTCGAACCCGGGAATCGGATTCACCCCTCCACTTT. Translating gives CASSRTRESDSPLHF.

The chain carries TRBV20-1 and TRBJ1-5; the D gene is possibly TRBD1 (6 bases). Germline V gene sequence: CDR1 DFQATT, CDR2 SNEGSKA (reference sequence). V shed 5 bases and J shed 0 bases, with 20 bases lying between them. CDR3 size: 17 residues. CDR3 coding DNA: TGCAGTGCTGGACCGGGACACACCCTCTATAGCAATCAGCCCCAGCATTTT. Translated, it gives CSAGPGHTLYSNQPQHF.

The count of this clonotype is one. The genes are TRBV29-1 and TRBJ1-2, with D perhaps matching TRBD1 (5 bases). The CDR3 covers 14 residues. Germline V CDR1 and CDR2: SQVTM, ANQGSEA. Trimming shortened V by 3 bases and J by 3 bases, and 14 bases separated the two germline ends. CDR3 nucleotides: TGCAGCGTTGAGGGGGTAATGGGAGACTATGGCTACACCTTC. The encoded protein is CSVEGVMGDYGYTF.

The chain combines TRBV6-6 with TRBJ1-1, with a possible D match to TRBD1 (5 bases). Trimming shortened V by 4 bases and J by 5 bases, and 17 bases separated the two germline ends. This CDR3 is built from 15 residues. Germline V gene data show CDR1 as MNHNY and CDR2 as SVGAGI (reference sequence). CDR3 nucleotides: TGTGCCAGCAGTTCCGGCCGGGGCCAGAGGACTGAAGCTTTCTTT. Amino acids: CASSSGRGQRTEAFF.

The chain couples TRBV5-1 to TRBJ2-5; TRBD2 matches 10 bases. The DNA end is a closer match to TRBJ2-7, so the J assignment may be wrong. The CDR3 spans 16 residues. Germline-derived CDR1 and CDR2 are SGHRS and YFSETQ. The CDR3 DNA reads TGCGCCAGCAGCCCAGCAGCTAGCGGGGGAGGTTACGAGCAGTACTTC. Translation gives CASSPAASGGGYEQYF.

The chain combines TRBV9 with TRBJ1-2, with D tentatively TRBD1 (6 bases). Trimming took off 0 bases at V and 7 bases at J, with 13 bases between the two ends. The CDR3 is made up of 14 amino acids. Germline assignment: CDR1 SGDLS and CDR2 YYNGEE. CDR3 bases: TGTGCCAGCAGCGTAGACGGGGGGCCCGGTGGCTACACCTTC. Translated, it gives CASSVDGGPGGYTF.

This clonotype was found a few times. The chain joins TRBV15 to TRBJ2-1, with TRBD2 matching over 10 bases. The junction had 10 bases not matched to a gene; V was cut back by 4 bases and J by 10 bases. Germline CDR1 reads LNHNV; CDR2 reads YYDKDF (reference sequence). This CDR3 region has 15 residues. The CDR3 protein is CATSTRTSGRGEQFF. The CDR3 DNA reads as TGTGCCACCAGCACAAGGACTAGCGGTAGGGGGGAGCAGTTCTTC.

V and J are TRBV7-2 and TRBJ2-4; D may match TRBD1 or TRBD2 (6 bases each). Per germline, CDR1 SGHTA and CDR2 FQGNSA. V lost 1 base and J 6 bases, leaving 16 bases between the germline ends. The CDR3 is 16 amino acids. This CDR3 is CASSLGFGGKINIQYF. CDR3 nucleotides: TGTGCCAGCAGCTTAGGGTTCGGGGGCAAGATAAACATTCAGTACTTC.

This clonotype was detected a few times. The chain links TRBV3-1 to TRBJ2-1; TRBD1 matches 9 bases. The CDR3 length is 15 residues. CDR1 and CDR2 (germline): LGHDT, YNNKEL (reference sequence). V shed 3 bases and J 8 bases; nucleotides not matched to a gene: 8. CDR3 coding DNA: TGTGCCAGCAGCCACTCCGGACAGGGGAGCGATGAGCAGTTCTTC. This encodes CASSHSGQGSDEQFF.

The CDR3 spells CASSPVEQETQFF. CDR3 nucleotide sequence: TGTGCCAGCAGCCCCGTGGAGCAAGAGACCCAGTTCTTC. The V and J genes are TRBV6-5 and TRBJ2-1; D remains ambiguous. This CDR3 region has 13 residues. The V end lost 6 bases, the J end lost 13 bases, and 19 bases lay between the germline ends. Germline values: CDR1 MNHEY, CDR2 SVGAGI.

This chain joins TRBV29-1 and TRBJ2-7, with D perhaps TRBD1 (6 bases). The V end was cut by 4 bases, the J end by 2 bases, with 9 bases between. This CDR3 contains 12 residues. Germline CDR1 and CDR2: SQVTM and ANQGSEA. This CDR3 is CSVGGGAYEQYF. Here the CDR3 DNA reads TGCAGCGTTGGAGGGGGAGCCTACGAGCAGTACTTC.

This rearrangement joins TRBV7-2 to TRBJ2-1; maybe TRBD1 (7 bases). The J call is doubtful: the DNA matches TRBJ2-7 better. The CDR3 runs 14 residues. Germline loops: CDR1 SGHTA, CDR2 FQGNSA. CDR3 DNA sequence: TGTGCCAGCAGCAGACAGGGACTTTACAATGAGCAGTACTTC. Protein product: CASSRQGLYNEQYF.

This clonotype has a single count. V gene TRBV9 combines with J gene TRBJ2-1; D remains unclear. Per germline, CDR1 SGDLS and CDR2 YYNGEE. The CDR3 contains 15 residues. The V end lost 4 bases, the J end lost 5 bases, and 16 bases lay between the germline ends. The CDR3 DNA follows: TGTGCCAGCAGCCTATCGGGCTCCGCTGACAATGAGCAGTTCTTC. Residues: CASSLSGSADNEQFF.